What follows is one T cell receptor beta chain and its context. Its antigen is currently not known. Within one base of it there is no much larger clone, and no base qualities were kept. The CDR3 has 14 amino acids, counting the end cysteine and phenylalanine. Solely the CDR3 DNA is kept, with 42 bases framed from the first base. CDR1 and CDR2 were assigned from the germline V gene as KGHSH and LQKENI. Trimming leaves V shorter by 3 bases and J shorter by 6 bases, with the junction holding 2 bases beyond the gene matches. This record belongs to a study of blood T cell repertoires in COVID-19 (dated by TCRdb to 2018 to 2021). Concerning the study at large: Samples from collaborators originated in the United States, Italy and Spain and spanned both the acute and convalescent phases of COVID-19. Subjects who had been exposed to COVID-19, were actively infected with it, or had recovered from it provided the deeply sampled blood TCRbeta repertoires that made up the dataset. A freely available public database, intended as a resource for researchers studying the immune response to SARS-CoV-2, is where the repertoires were released. Where HLA class I and class II types were available, the types were taken from metadata supplied by the sample provider, not from assay-based typing. The prospective study material was composed of cDNA or gDNA derived from T cells, B-cell-depleted T cells, or PBMCs. Nearly every sample came with metadata listing a de-identified subject ID, COVID-19 status, age in years and sex. The samples were drawn from two sources: the first 160 participants of the ongoing ImmuneRACE study, and 950 to 1,500 subjects contributed by 6 global collaborators. What the authors observed across the whole study: How much clinical and demographic metadata was included differed by source and by participant, and the metadata was provided uncurated.

TCRbeta CDR3 regions were amplified from genomic DNA by means of the immunoSEQ Assay, a bias-controlled multiplex PCR. As for how the authors treated the data: Within the assay, amplification of reference gene primers was used to estimate how many nucleated cells each sample contained. To quantify the absolute abundance of each unique TCRbeta CDR3 rearrangement, sequence reads were collapsed and filtered. For each sample, productive Simpson clonality was calculated as the square root of Simpson's diversity index across productive rearrangements. TCRdb carries this immuneACCESS record with in-frame sequences only. Its versions omit some clonotypes, under half of them owing to an unresolved V gene in the studies checked, with the rest unexplained. V and J calls plus clone size are reproduced from that table; the DNA served to infer D and trimming. This sample is represented by hundreds of thousands of clones; around nine tenths of them were singletons. Together, the top ten hold 6.2% of the sample.

A second Seattle source provided samples from volunteer blood donors who had recovered from COVID-19. Collaborating institutions collected whole blood in K2EDTA tubes following their own protocols. Collaborator samples were shipped for TCRbeta analysis as frozen whole blood, isolated PBMCs, or DNA extracted from either sample type. This chain joins TRBV18 to TRBJ2-2, with 9 central nucleotides matching TRBD2. The sequencing input was peripheral blood. This clonotype was sampled from a man between 60 and 70 years old who had recovered from COVID-19. The CDR3 here reads CASSPAGGSGELFF. The nucleotides read TGTGCCAGCTCACCCGCGGGAGGGTCCGGGGAGCTGTTTTTT.